Reported below is one T cell receptor (beta chain). These data are taken from a study of blood T cell repertoires in COVID-19. Using immunoSEQ multiplex PCR, the repertoire was profiled, and TCRdb retains in-frame clones only, with some absent. The table shows fewer than 200,000 clones, with 80% occurring only once. CDR1 is MGHDK, CDR2 SYGVNS, per germline. The CDR3 runs 10 residues. Trimming stripped 7 bases from V and 11 bases from J, with 11 bases between. V is TRBV25-1 and J is TRBJ1-1; D remains unclear. The sequenced material came from peripheral blood. The source is a man aged 60 to 75 with acute or convalescent COVID-19. In DNA, the CDR3 is TGTGCCAGCATGGGCTCCAAGGCTTTCTTT. Its translation is CASMGSKAFF.